This T cell receptor beta chain emerged from a study of post-analysis software for immune sequencing data. The TCR beta cDNA libraries contained unique molecular identifiers. Starting from around 0.96 to 9.9 million T cells, the study yielded roughly 0.5 million cDNA molecules. TCRdb re-derived calls from the PCR reads in MiXCR, one entry per CDR3 protein. The table has 650,000 to 850,000 distinct CDR3 sequences, approximately 53% seen once. CDR1 and CDR2 (germline): DFQATT, SNEGSKA (reference sequence). Trimming pared 0 bases from V and 4 bases from J, leaving 15 bases between. The CDR3 spans 15 residues. With regard to this clonotype: The antigen is unknown.

Points from the study as a whole: Several TRBV segments occurring more often in patients than controls included TRBV5-6, TRBV5-1 and TRBV20-1.

Input material: blood. The chain is built from TRBV20-1 and TRBJ2-5; perhaps TRBD2 as D (6 bases). The receptor comes from a girl aged 10 to 17 with multiple sclerosis. Written as DNA, the CDR3 is TGCAGTGCTAGAGATAGTCGAGGGAGGAGAGAGACCCAGTACTTC. As protein: CSARDSRGRRETQYF.